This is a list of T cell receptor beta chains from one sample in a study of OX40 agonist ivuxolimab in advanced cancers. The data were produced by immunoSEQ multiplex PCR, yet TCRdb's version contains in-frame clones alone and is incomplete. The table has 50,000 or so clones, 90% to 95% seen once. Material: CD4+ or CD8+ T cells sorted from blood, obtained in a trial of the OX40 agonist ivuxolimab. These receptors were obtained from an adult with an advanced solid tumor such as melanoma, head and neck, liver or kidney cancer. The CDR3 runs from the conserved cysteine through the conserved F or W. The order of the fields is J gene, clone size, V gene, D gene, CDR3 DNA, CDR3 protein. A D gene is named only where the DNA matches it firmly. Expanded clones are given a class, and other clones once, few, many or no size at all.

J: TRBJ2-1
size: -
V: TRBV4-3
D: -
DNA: TGCGCCAGCAGCTCTCGTGCCTGGAATGAGCAGTTCTTC
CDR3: CASSSRAWNEQFF

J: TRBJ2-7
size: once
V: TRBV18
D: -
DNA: TGTGCCAGCTCACCAGACGAATCGGCGGTCTTCCCCTACGAGCAGTACTTC
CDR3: CASSPDESAVFPYEQYF

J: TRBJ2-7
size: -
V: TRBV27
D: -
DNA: TGTGCCAGCAGTTTATCGGGCTACGAGCAGTACTTC
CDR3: CASSLSGYEQYF

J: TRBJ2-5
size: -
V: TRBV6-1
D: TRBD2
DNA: TGTGCCAGCAGCGATCCCTGGGAGGGGCAAGAGACCCAGTACTTC
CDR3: CASSDPWEGQETQYF

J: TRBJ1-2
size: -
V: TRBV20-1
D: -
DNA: TGCAGTGCCCGGGACCTTATTAGCTACACCTTC
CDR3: CSARDLISYTF

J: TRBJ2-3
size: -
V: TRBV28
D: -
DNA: TGTGCCAGCACTTACACAGATACGCAGTATTTT
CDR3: CASTYTDTQYF

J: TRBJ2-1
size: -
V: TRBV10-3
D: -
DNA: TGTGCCACCATTCTGGGGGGCCAGTACTACAATGAGCAGTTCTTC
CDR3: CATILGGQYYNEQFF

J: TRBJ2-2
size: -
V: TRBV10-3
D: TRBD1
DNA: TGTGCCATCTCCGGGACAGTGAACACCGGGGAGCTGTTTTTT
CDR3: CAISGTVNTGELFF

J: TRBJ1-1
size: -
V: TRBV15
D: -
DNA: TGTGCCACCAGCAGCGGGATGAACACTGAAGCTTTCTTT
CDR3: CATSSGMNTEAFF

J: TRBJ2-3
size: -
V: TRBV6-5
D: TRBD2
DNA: TGTGCCAGCACCCTCGGGACTAGCGAAGATACGCAGTATTTT
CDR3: CASTLGTSEDTQYF

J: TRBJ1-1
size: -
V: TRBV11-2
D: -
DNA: TGTGCCAGCAGCTTAGTGTCCGGGGGCACTGAAGCTTTCTTT
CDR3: CASSLVSGGTEAFF

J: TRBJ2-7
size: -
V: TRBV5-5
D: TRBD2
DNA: TGTGCCAGCAGCTTGCCTTTAGGACTAGGCTACGAGCAGTACTTC
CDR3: CASSLPLGLGYEQYF

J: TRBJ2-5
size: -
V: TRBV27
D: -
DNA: TGTGCCAGCAGCTCCCAGGGGACCCAGTACTTC
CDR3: CASSSQGTQYF

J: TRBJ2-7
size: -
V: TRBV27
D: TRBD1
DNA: TGTGCCAGCAGTATAACAGGGGTAGGCGAGCAGTACTTC
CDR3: CASSITGVGEQYF

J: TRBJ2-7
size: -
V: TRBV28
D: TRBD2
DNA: TGTGCCAGCAGTCCCAAAATCGCCGGGACTAGTCTCTACGAGCAGTACTTC
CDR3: CASSPKIAGTSLYEQYF

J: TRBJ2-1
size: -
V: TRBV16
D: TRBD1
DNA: TGTGCCAGCAGCTGGAAGGGACAGGGTACCTACAATGAGCAGTTCTTC
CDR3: CASSWKGQGTYNEQFF

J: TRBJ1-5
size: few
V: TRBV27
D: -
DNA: TGTGCCAGCATGCGGAGTCTCAATCAGCCCCAGCATTTT
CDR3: CASMRSLNQPQHF

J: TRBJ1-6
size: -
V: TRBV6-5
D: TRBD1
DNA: TGTGCCAGCAGGACGACAGGGCGGAATTCACCCCTCCACTTT
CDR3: CASRTTGRNSPLHF

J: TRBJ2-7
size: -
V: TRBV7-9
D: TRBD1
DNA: TGTGCCAGCAGCTTACCGAGTCGTAGGGACAGGCCCTACGAGCAGTACTTC
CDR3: CASSLPSRRDRPYEQYF

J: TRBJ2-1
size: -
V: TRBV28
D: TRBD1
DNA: TGTGCCAGCAGTTCCAACAGGGGGCCCCAAATGGGTGAGCAGTTCTTC
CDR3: CASSSNRGPQMGEQFF

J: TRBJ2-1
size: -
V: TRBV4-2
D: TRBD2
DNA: TGTGCCAGCAGCCGAGGACTAGCGGGAGACAATGAGCAGTTCTTC
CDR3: CASSRGLAGDNEQFF

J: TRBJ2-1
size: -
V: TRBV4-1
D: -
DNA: TGCGCCAGCAGCCCCCCCGGGCTCGTCGGGAATTTAAATGAGCAGTTCTTC
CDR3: CASSPPGLVGNLNEQFF

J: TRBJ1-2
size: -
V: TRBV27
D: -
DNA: TGTGCCAGCAGTCCATGGGGGACACTTGGCTACACCTTC
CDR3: CASSPWGTLGYTF

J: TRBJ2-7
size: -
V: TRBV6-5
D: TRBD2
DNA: TGTGCCAGCAGGCACGGGGCTAGCGGGTACTACGAGCAGTACTTC
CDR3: CASRHGASGYYEQYF

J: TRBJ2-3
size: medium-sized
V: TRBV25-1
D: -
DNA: TGTGCCAGCAGTTTCTCTAGGAGCACAGATACGCAGTATTTT
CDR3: CASSFSRSTDTQYF

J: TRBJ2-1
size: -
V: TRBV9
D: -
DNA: TGTGCCAGCAGCGCACCCCTTGACAATGAGCAGTTCTTC
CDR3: CASSAPLDNEQFF

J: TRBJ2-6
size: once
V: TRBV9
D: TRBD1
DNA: TGTGCCAGCAGCTTAAGGGGGCAGGGGATTACCGGGGCCAACGTCCTGACTTTC
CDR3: CASSLRGQGITGANVLTF

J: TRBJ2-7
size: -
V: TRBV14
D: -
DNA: TGTGCCAGCAGCCATGGGGGCTACGAGCAGTACTTC
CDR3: CASSHGGYEQYF

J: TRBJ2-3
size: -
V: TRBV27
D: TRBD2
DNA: TGTGCCAGCAGTCCTGGGACTAGCGGACGCACAGATACGCAGTATTTT
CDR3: CASSPGTSGRTDTQYF

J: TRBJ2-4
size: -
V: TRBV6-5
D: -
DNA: TGTGCCAGCAGTTCGAATGCAGGGGTCCCCAAAAACATTCAGTACTTC
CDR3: CASSSNAGVPKNIQYF

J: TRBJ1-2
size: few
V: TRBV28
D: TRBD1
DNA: TGTGCCAGCAGCTTCTCCCGGGACAGGCTCCCAGTCGTCCGTGGCTACACCTTC
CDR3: CASSFSRDRLPVVRGYTF

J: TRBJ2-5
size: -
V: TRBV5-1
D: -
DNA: TGCGCCAGCAGCTTGGTGGGGACTCCTAAAGAGACCCAGTACTTC
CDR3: CASSLVGTPKETQYF

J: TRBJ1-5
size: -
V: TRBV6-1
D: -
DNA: TGTGCCAGCAGTGAGGGGACCCTCGGGGCCAATCAGCCCCAGCATTTT
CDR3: CASSEGTLGANQPQHF

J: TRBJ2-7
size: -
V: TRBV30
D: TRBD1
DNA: TGTGCCTGGAGACCCGCTGGGACAGGTAATTACGAGCAGTACTTC
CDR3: CAWRPAGTGNYEQYF

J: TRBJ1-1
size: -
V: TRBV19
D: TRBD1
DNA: TGTGCCAGTAGTTGGGGGACAGTTAACACTGAAGCTTTCTTT
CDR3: CASSWGTVNTEAFF

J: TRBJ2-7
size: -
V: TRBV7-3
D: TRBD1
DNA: TGTGCCAGCAGCTTACGACAGGGTCGGGGTTACGAGCAGTACTTC
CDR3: CASSLRQGRGYEQYF

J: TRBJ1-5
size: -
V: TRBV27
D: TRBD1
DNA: TGTGCCAGCAGTTCAGGGGGTAGCAATCAGCCCCAGCATTTT
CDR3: CASSSGGSNQPQHF

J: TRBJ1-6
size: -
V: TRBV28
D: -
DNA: TGTGCCAGCAGTCCCCAATGGCCACCCCTCCACTTT
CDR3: CASSPQWPPLHF

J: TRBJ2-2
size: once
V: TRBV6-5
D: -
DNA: TGTGCCAGCAGTTACTCGCGGCCTCGGGCGGAGGGGGAGCTGTTTTTT
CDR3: CASSYSRPRAEGELFF

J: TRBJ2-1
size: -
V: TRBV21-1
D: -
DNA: TGTGCCAGCAGCAAATTCCGGGGGGATTTAGGGTACAATGAGCAGTTCTTC
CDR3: CASSKFRGDLGYNEQFF

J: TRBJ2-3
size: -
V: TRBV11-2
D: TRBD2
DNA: TGTGCCAGCAGCTTATGGCCGGGACTAGTTTTAGATACGCAGTATTTT
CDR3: CASSLWPGLVLDTQYF

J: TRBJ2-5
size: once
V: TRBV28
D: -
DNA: TGTGCCAGCAGTTTACCTGGGGACGAGACCCAGTACTTC
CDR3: CASSLPGDETQYF

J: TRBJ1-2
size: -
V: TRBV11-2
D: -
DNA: TGTGCCAGCAGCTCGCTCCCCGCAGGGACACACTTC
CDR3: CASSSLPAGTHF

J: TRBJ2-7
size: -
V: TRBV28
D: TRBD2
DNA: TGTGCCAGCAGTCCCCACATAGCGGGAGGGAACGAGCAGTACTTC
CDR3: CASSPHIAGGNEQYF

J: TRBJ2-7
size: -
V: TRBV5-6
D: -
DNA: TGTGCCAGCAGCACAGACAGGCTGATTTCCTACGAGCAGTACTTC
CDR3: CASSTDRLISYEQYF

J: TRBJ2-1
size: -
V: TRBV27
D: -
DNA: TGTGCCATAACCGACTCCTACAATGAGCAGTTCTTC
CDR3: CAITDSYNEQFF

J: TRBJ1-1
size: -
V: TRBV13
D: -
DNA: TGTGCCAGCAGCCCCAGGGGCATATTGAACACTGAAGCTTTCTTT
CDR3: CASSPRGILNTEAFF